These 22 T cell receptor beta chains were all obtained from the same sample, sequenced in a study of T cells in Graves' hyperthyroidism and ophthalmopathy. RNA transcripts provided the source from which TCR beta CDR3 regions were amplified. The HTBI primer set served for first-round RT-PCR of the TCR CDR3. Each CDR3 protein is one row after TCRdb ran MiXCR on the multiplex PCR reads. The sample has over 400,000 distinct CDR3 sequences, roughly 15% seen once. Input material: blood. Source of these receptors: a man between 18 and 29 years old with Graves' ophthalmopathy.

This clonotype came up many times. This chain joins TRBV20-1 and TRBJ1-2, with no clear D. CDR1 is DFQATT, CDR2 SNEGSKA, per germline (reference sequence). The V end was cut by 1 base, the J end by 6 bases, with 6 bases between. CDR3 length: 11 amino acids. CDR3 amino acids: CSARVRNGYTF. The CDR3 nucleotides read TGCAGTGCTAGAGTCAGGAATGGCTACACCTTC.

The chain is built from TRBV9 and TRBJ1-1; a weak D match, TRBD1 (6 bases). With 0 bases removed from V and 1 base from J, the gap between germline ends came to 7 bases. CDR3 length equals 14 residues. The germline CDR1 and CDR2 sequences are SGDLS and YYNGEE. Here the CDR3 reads CASSVEGQNTEAFF. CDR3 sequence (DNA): TGTGCCAGCAGCGTAGAGGGACAGAACACTGAAGCTTTCTTT.

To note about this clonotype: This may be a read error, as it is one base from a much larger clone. CDR3 sequence reads: CASSPTLYGYTF. For the CDR3, the DNA is TGTGCCAGCAGTCCGACCCTCTATGGCTACACCTTC. V is TRBV27 and J is TRBJ1-2; no clear D. Deletions cut 5 bases from V and 4 bases from J, with 8 bases between. There are 12 residues in the CDR3. Germline lookup yields CDR1 MNHEY and CDR2 SMNVEV (reference sequence).

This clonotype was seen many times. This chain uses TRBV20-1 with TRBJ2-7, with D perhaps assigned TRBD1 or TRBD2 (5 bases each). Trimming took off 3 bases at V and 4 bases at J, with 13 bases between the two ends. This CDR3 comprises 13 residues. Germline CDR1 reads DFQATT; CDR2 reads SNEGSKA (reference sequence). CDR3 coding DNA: TGCAGTGCTAGCCAGGTGGGGGAGTACGAGCAGTACTTC. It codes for CSASQVGEYEQYF.

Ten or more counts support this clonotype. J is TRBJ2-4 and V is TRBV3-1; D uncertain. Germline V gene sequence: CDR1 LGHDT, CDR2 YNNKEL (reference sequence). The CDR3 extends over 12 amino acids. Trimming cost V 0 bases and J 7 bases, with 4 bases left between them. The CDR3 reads CASSQEGNIQYF. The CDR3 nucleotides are TGTGCCAGCAGCCAAGAGGGTAACATTCAGTACTTC.

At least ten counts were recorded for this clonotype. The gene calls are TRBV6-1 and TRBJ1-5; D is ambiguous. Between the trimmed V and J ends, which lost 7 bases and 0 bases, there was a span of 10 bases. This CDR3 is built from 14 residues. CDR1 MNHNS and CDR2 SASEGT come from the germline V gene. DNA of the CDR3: TGTGCCAGCACGGGGAGGCATAGCAATCAGCCCCAGCATTTT. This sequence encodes CASTGRHSNQPQHF.

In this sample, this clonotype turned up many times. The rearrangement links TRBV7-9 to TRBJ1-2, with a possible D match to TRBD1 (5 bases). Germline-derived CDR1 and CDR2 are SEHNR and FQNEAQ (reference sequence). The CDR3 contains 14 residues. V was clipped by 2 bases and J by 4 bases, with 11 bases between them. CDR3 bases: TGTGCCAGCAGCTTATTGGGGGAGGGCTATGGCTACACCTTC. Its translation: CASSLLGEGYGYTF.

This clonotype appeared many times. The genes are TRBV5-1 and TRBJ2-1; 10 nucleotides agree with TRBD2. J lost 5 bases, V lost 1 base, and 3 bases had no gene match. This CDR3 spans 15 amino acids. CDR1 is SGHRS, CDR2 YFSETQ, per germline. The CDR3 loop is CASSLTSGEHNEQFF. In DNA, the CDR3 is TGCGCCAGCAGCTTGACTAGCGGGGAGCACAATGAGCAGTTCTTC.

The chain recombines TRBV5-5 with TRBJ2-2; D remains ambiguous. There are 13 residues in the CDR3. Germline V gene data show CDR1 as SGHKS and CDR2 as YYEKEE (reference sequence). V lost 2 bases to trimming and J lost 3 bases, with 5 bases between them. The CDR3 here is CASSFEYTGELFF. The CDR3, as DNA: TGTGCCAGCAGCTTCGAGTACACCGGGGAGCTGTTTTTT.

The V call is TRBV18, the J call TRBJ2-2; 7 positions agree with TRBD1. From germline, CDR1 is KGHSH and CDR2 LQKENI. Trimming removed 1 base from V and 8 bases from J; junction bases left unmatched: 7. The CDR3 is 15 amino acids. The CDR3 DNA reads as TGTGCCAGCTCACCACGGGACAGCTACGGGGGGGAGCTGTTTTTT. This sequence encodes CASSPRDSYGGELFF.

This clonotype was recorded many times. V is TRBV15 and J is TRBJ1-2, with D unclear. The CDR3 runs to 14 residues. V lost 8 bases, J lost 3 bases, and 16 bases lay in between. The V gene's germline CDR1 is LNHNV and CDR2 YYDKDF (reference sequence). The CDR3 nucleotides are TGTGCCACCGGAGCCGTTAACCGCGACTATGGCTACACCTTC. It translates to CATGAVNRDYGYTF.

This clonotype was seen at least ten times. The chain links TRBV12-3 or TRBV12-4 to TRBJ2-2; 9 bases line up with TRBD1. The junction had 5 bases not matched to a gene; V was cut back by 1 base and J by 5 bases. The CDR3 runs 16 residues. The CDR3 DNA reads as TGTGCCAGCAGTTTAGGGACAGGGGAGGAGACCGGGGAGCTGTTTTTT. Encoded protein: CASSLGTGEETGELFF.

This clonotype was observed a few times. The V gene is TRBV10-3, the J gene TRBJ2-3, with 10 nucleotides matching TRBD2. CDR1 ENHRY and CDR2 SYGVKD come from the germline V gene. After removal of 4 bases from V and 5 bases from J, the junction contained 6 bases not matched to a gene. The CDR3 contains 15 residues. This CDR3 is CAISGLAGVIDTQYF. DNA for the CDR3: TGTGCCATCAGTGGGCTAGCGGGAGTGATAGATACGCAGTATTTT.

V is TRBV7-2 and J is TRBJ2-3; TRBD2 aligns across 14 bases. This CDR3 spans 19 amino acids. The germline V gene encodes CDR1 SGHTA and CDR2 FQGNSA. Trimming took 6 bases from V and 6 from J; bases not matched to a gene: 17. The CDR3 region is CASSFPQVVWTSGRDTQYF. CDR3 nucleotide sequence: TGTGCCAGCAGTTTCCCCCAAGTCGTATGGACTAGCGGGAGGGATACGCAGTATTTT.

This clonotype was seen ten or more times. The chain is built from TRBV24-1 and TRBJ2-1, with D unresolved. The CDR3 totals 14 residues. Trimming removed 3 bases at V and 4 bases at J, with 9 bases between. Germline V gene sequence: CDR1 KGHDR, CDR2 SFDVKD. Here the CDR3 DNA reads TGTGCCACCAGTGATCTGACGGATTACAATGAGCAGTTCTTC. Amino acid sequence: CATSDLTDYNEQFF.

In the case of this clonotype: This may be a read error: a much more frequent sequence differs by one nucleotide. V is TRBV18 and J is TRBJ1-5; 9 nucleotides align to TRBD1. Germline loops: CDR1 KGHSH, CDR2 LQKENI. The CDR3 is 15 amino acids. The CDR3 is CASSPGTGTAQPRHF. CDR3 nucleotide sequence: TGTGCCAGCTCACCCGGGACAGGGACAGCTCAGCCCCGGCATTTT.

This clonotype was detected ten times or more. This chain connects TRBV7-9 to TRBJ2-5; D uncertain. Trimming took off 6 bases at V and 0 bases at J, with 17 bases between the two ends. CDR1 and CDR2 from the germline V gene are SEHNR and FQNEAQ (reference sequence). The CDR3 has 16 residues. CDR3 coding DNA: TGTGCCAGCAGTCCTAAGGAGCCAGCGCACCAAGAGACCCAGTACTTC. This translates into CASSPKEPAHQETQYF.

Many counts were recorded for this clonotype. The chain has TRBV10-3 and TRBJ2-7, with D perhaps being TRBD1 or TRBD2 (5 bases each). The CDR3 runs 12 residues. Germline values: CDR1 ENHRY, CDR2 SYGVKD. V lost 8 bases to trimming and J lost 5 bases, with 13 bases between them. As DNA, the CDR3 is TGTGCCATCCGAGAGAGAGGGGACGAGCAGTACTTC. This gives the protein CAIRERGDEQYF.

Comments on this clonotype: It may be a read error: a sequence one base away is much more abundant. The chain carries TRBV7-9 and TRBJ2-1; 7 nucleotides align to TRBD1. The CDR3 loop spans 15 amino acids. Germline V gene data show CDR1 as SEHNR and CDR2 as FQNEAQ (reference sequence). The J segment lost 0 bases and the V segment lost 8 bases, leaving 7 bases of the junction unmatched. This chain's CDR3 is CASALAGGSYNEQFF. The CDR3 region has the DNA TGTGCCAGCGCCCTGGCAGGGGGCTCCTACAATGAGCAGTTCTTC.

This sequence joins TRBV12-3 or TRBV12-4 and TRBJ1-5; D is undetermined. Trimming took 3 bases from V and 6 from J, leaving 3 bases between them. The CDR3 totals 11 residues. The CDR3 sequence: CASSFSQPQHF. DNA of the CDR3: TGTGCCAGCAGTTTTTCTCAGCCCCAGCATTTT.

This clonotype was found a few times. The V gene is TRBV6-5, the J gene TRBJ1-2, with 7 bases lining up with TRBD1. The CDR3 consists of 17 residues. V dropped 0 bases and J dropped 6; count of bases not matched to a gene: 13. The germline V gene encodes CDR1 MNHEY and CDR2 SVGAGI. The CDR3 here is CASSYSQGQRAIHGYTF. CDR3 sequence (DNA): TGTGCCAGCAGTTACTCACAGGGACAGCGGGCGATTCATGGCTACACCTTC.

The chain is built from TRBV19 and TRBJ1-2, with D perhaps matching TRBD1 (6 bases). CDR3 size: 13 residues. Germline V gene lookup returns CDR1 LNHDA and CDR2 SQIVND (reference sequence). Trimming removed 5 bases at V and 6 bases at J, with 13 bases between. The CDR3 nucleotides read TGTGCCAGTAGTCTCGGGACAAGAAATGGCTACACCTTC. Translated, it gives CASSLGTRNGYTF. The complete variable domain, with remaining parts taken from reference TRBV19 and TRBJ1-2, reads DGGITQSPKYLFRKEGQNVTLSCEQNLNHDAMYWYRQDPGQGLRLIYYSQIVNDFQKGDIAEGYSVSREKKESFPLTVTSAQKNPTAFYLCASSLGTRNGYTFGSGTRLTVV.